These 24 T cell receptor beta chains share one sample of origin, sequenced in a study of cytomegalovirus exposure and HLA in healthy donors. Primers for the PCR totalled 60 Vbeta and 13 Jbeta. Profiling relied on immunoSEQ multiplex PCR, and the TCRdb table lists in-frame clones only, not all of them. The data show 95,000 to 130,000 clones, with 8.5% to 10% seen just once and 2.5% to 3.5% held by the top ten. Input material: PBMCs. The receptors were sampled from a man aged 25-45 years in good health and CMV-seronegative.

Concerning this clone itself: The same CDR3 arises from other DNA sequences in this sample as well. The chain joins TRBV5-8 to TRBJ1-2; 7 positions match TRBD1. Germline V lookup: CDR1 SGHTS, CDR2 YDEGEE. This CDR3 comprises 15 residues. V lost 3 bases, J lost 8 bases, and 13 bases stayed unmatched. CDR3 region: CASSSRQGVERGYTF. CDR3 DNA sequence: TGTGCCAGCAGCTCGCGACAGGGAGTAGAACGGGGCTACACCTTC.

A few counts support this clone. The chain links TRBV2 to TRBJ2-2; a weak D match, TRBD2 (5 bases). V lost 6 bases and J lost 4, with 15 bases in between. Germline V lookup: CDR1 SNHLY, CDR2 FYNNEI. The CDR3 consists of 15 residues. The CDR3 DNA is TGTGCCAGCAGCCCGAGGGCGTTTGCCACCGGGGAGCTGTTTTTT. Its protein product is CASSPRAFATGELFF.

This clone came up a few times. The chain recombines TRBV19 with TRBJ1-2; D is unclear. Trimming removed 2 bases at V and 0 bases at J, with 7 bases between. CDR3 length: 14 residues. Germline CDR1 and CDR2: LNHDA and SQIVND (reference sequence). The CDR3 nucleotides read TGTGCCAGTAGTATAACCGGAGCTAACTATGGCTACACCTTC. Translating it yields CASSITGANYGYTF.

The rearrangement links TRBV28 to TRBJ2-5; no reliable D call. The V gene lost 2 bases and the J gene lost 2 bases, with 6 bases spanning the gap. The CDR3 is 13 residues long. Germline V gene lookup returns CDR1 MDHEN and CDR2 SYDVKM. CDR3 nucleotides: TGTGCCAGCAGTTTAAGTCAGCAAGAGACCCAGTACTTC. Protein sequence: CASSLSQQETQYF.

The V call is TRBV11-3, the J call TRBJ2-7, with 12 bases matching TRBD2. V gave up 5 bases and J gave up 5 bases; unmatched junction bases: 7. The CDR3 loop spans 15 amino acids. Per germline, CDR1 SGHNT and CDR2 YENEEA. In nucleotides, the CDR3 is TGTGCCAGCAGCCGCAGACTAGCGGGAGCCCACGAGCAGTACTTC. Its translation: CASSRRLAGAHEQYF.

Only a few counts were recorded for this clone. The chain combines TRBV30 with TRBJ1-6; 7 bases are a match to TRBD1. CDR1 and CDR2 (germline): GTSNPN, SVGIG (reference sequence). J gave up 7 bases and V 4 bases, and 7 bases lay outside the gene matches. The CDR3 contains 14 residues. The CDR3 protein is CAWNRQTGNSPLHF. The CDR3, as DNA: TGTGCCTGGAACCGACAGACAGGGAATTCACCCCTCCACTTT.

The chain joins TRBV11-3 to TRBJ2-7, with TRBD2 identical over 10 bases. V lost 5 bases, J lost 5 bases, and 9 bases stayed unmatched. The germline gives CDR1 SGHNT, CDR2 YENEEA. CDR3 length: 15 amino acids. For the CDR3, the DNA is TGTGCCAGCAGCATCCGTCTAGCGGGAGAGAACGAGCAGTACTTC. Protein sequence: CASSIRLAGENEQYF.

This clone turned up a few times. The chain couples TRBV27 to TRBJ2-1, with D tentatively TRBD2 (6 bases). This CDR3 region has 15 residues. V was cut by 7 bases and J by 9 bases, with 22 bases left in between. Germline V CDR1 and CDR2: MNHEY, SMNVEV (reference sequence). CDR3 in amino acids: CASTVLGAGSGEQFF. The DNA for the CDR3 is TGTGCCAGCACCGTCTTGGGAGCGGGCAGCGGTGAGCAGTTCTTC.

This clone turned up a few times. The V call is TRBV5-1, the J call TRBJ2-7; 11 bases are a match to TRBD1. J lost 3 bases, V lost 2 bases, and 10 bases had no gene match. The V gene's germline CDR1 is SGHRS and CDR2 YFSETQ. The CDR3 runs to 17 residues. As DNA, the CDR3 is TGCGCCAGCAGCTTCCGTTCGGGACAGGGGGATTTCTACGAGCAGTACTTC. Translated: CASSFRSGQGDFYEQYF. Full variable domain (rest looked up from reference TRBV5-1 and TRBJ2-7): KAGVTQTPRYLIKTRGQQVTLSCSPISGHRSVSWYQQTPGQGLQFLFEYFSETQRNKGNFPGRFSGRQFSNSRSEMNVSTLELGDSALYLCASSFRSGQGDFYEQYFGPGTRLTVT.

The rearrangement links TRBV11-2 to TRBJ2-5; tentative D call: TRBD1 (6 bases). The CDR3 is 16 amino acids. CDR1 is SGHAT, CDR2 FQNNGV, per germline. V lost 0 bases to trimming and J lost 2 bases, with 13 bases between them. The CDR3 is CASSLEGTKSQETQYF. CDR3 bases: TGTGCCAGCAGCTTAGAGGGGACAAAAAGTCAAGAGACCCAGTACTTC. Combining the CDR3 with reference TRBV11-2 and TRBJ2-5 gives the whole variable domain EAGVAQSPRYKIIEKRQSVAFWCNPISGHATLYWYQQILGQGPKLLIQFQNNGVVDDSQLPKDRFSAERLKGVDSTLKIQPAKLEDSAVYLCASSLEGTKSQETQYFGPGTRLLVL.

V gene TRBV5-6 combines with J gene TRBJ2-3; 7 bases agree with TRBD1. The CDR3 totals 15 residues. Germline loops: CDR1 SGHDT, CDR2 YYEEEE. V gave up 4 bases and J gave up 5 bases; unmatched junction bases: 10. The CDR3 protein is CASSTQGGAGDTQYF. CDR3 coding DNA: TGTGCCAGCAGCACTCAAGGGGGCGCGGGAGATACGCAGTATTTT.

The CDR3 region is CASSRGQPTDTQYF. For the CDR3, the DNA is TGCGCCAGCAGTCGCGGACAGCCCACAGATACGCAGTATTTT. J is TRBJ2-3 and V is TRBV10-1, with TRBD1 as a possible D gene (6 bases). CDR1 and CDR2 from the germline V gene are WNHNN and SYGVQD (reference sequence). Between the trimmed V and J ends, which lost 5 bases and 2 bases, there was a span of 11 bases. This CDR3 is 14 amino acids long.

V usage is TRBV5-4 and J usage is TRBJ1-1, with 12 bases that match TRBD1. The CDR3 has 15 amino acids. The germline CDR1 and CDR2 sequences are SGHNT and YYREEE (reference sequence). The J segment lost 7 bases and the V segment lost 2 bases, leaving 6 bases of the junction unmatched. The CDR3 loop is CASSFWDRGHDEAFF. The CDR3 DNA reads TGTGCCAGCAGCTTTTGGGACAGGGGGCATGATGAAGCTTTCTTT.

This chain links TRBV4-1 with TRBJ1-3; D unclear. CDR3 length: 15 residues. V was pared by 8 bases and J by 2 bases, with 16 bases between. Germline V lookup: CDR1 MGHRA, CDR2 YSYEKL. The CDR3 sequence: CASPWALGTGNTIYF. CDR3 in DNA: TGCGCCAGCCCCTGGGCCCTCGGCACTGGAAACACCATATATTTT.

This clone has just a few counts. This chain links TRBV2 with TRBJ1-4; 7 bases are a match to TRBD1. CDR1 is SNHLY and CDR2 is FYNNEI in the germline V gene. The CDR3 is 13 amino acids. V lost 6 bases and J lost 7; bases outside the gene matches: 5. The CDR3 region is CASRDRRGEKLFF. DNA for the CDR3: TGTGCCAGCAGGGACAGGCGGGGTGAAAAACTGTTTTTT.

J is TRBJ2-3 and V is TRBV9, with a weak D call TRBD2 (5 bases). Trimming cost V 0 bases and J 0 bases, with 5 bases left between them. Germline lookup yields CDR1 SGDLS and CDR2 YYNGEE. This CDR3 region has 14 residues. The CDR3 sequence: CASSVGGSTDTQYF. The CDR3 DNA is TGTGCCAGCAGCGTAGGCGGGAGCACAGATACGCAGTATTTT.

In its sample, this clone was seen a few times. V is TRBV23-1 and J is TRBJ1-2; D may be TRBD1 (5 bases). TRBV23-1 is identified as an open reading frame with a role that is uncertain. The CDR3 consists of 13 residues. Between the trimmed V and J ends, which lost 7 bases and 4 bases, there was a span of 13 bases. The CDR3 DNA sequence: TGCGCCAGCACCCCCCGGGACTGCTATGGCTACACCTTC. This sequence encodes CASTPRDCYGYTF.

The chain combines TRBV27 with TRBJ2-5; 8 bases line up with TRBD1. Germline trimming cut 1 base from V and 4 bases from J; bases unmatched to any gene: 14. The germline V gene encodes CDR1 MNHEY and CDR2 SMNVEV (reference sequence). This CDR3 is built from 18 residues. DNA of the CDR3: TGTGCCAGCAGTTTATTTCGTCGGGGACAGGCATTCCCAGAGACCCAGTACTTC. The encoded protein is CASSLFRRGQAFPETQYF.

In DNA form, the CDR3 reads TGTGCCAGCTCACGACCGGGTGAGGGGGATGAAAAACTGTTTTTT. It is translated as CASSRPGEGDEKLFF. This rearrangement joins TRBV18 to TRBJ1-4, with a possible D match to TRBD1 (6 bases). CDR1 is KGHSH, CDR2 LQKENI, per germline. V was clipped by 4 bases and J by 6 bases, with 15 bases between them. There are 15 residues in the CDR3.

The chain couples TRBV7-9 to TRBJ1-6, with 9 bases aligning to TRBD1. CDR1 is SEHNR, CDR2 FQNEAQ, per germline (reference sequence). Trimming cost V 7 bases and J 8 bases; bases outside gene matches: 6. The CDR3 consists of 14 residues. CDR3 region: CASIRTGADSPLHF. The CDR3 region has the DNA TGTGCCAGCATCAGGACAGGGGCAGATTCACCCCTCCACTTT.

The rearrangement joins TRBV21-1 to TRBJ2-7; TRBD1, as called in the table, went unchecked against the DNA. TRBV21-1 is classified as a pseudogene. The CDR3 has 15 residues. The CDR3 is CASRFAGQGPYEQYF. The CDR3, as DNA: TGTGCCAGCCGTTTCGCAGGGCAGGGTCCCTACGAGCAGTACTTC.

This clone appeared a few times. One end of the junction is discordant with germline, which a read error may explain. The rearrangement links TRBV2 to TRBJ1-2; 7 bases are shared with TRBD1. Germline values: CDR1 SNHLY, CDR2 FYNNEI. CDR3 size: 15 residues. In DNA form, the CDR3 reads TGTGCCAGCAGTGAATGGAAAGGGGGCCCCTATGGCTACAAATTC. It yields the protein CASSEWKGGPYGYKF.

This clone was found a few times. The chain combines TRBV6-1 with TRBJ1-5; TRBD1 aligns across 8 bases. Germline values: CDR1 MNHNS, CDR2 SASEGT. J gave up 6 bases and V 1 base, and 8 bases lay outside the gene matches. The CDR3 sequence is 16 residues long. CDR3 in amino acids: CASSEGMTGVPQPQHF. CDR3 nucleotide sequence: TGTGCCAGCAGTGAAGGGATGACAGGGGTTCCTCAGCCCCAGCATTTT.

The CDR3 DNA reads TGTGCCAGCAGCTTGCCACTAGCGGGGATCTCTGGGGCCAACGTCCTGACTTTC. Its translation: CASSLPLAGISGANVLTF. The V gene is TRBV5-4, the J gene TRBJ2-6; 10 bases are shared with TRBD2. Germline V gene data show CDR1 as SGHNT and CDR2 as YYREEE (reference sequence). J gave up 0 bases and V 1 base, and 4 bases lay outside the gene matches. The CDR3 is 18 residues long.